This T cell receptor beta chain was identified during a study of T cell repertoires in aging, cancer and after chemotherapy. TRB rearrangements spanning V, D and J were amplified using mixed TRB-A/B primers. TCRdb reprocessed the multiplex PCR reads with MiXCR, giving one entry per CDR3 protein. The table shows over a thousand distinct CDR3 sequences, with about 65% occurring only once. Amplification of TCR beta used genomic DNA extracted from peripheral blood. The TCR sequence derives from a human donor with a blood cancer. Sequenced input: blood.

This chain's CDR3 is CASSQGLTNYGYTF. CDR3 DNA sequence: TGTGCCAGCAGTCAGGGGCTCACTAACTATGGCTACACCTTC. This chain connects TRBV12-3 or TRBV12-4 to TRBJ1-2, with D perhaps matching TRBD1 (6 bases). The CDR3 length is 14 residues. Trimming took off 5 bases at V and 0 bases at J, with 10 bases between the two ends.